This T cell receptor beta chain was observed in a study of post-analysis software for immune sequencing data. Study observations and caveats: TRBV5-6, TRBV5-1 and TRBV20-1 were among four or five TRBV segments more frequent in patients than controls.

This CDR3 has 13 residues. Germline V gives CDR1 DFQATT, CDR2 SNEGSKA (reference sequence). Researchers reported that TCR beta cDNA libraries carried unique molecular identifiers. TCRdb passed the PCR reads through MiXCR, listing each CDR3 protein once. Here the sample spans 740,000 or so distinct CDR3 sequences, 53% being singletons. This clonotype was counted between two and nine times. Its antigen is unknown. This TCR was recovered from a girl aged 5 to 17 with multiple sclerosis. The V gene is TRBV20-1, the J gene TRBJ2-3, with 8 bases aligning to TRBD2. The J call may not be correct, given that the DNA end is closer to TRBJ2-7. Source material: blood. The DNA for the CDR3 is TGCAGTGCTCCTCGGGGGGGCACAGATACGCAGTACTTC. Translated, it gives CSAPRGGTDTQYF.